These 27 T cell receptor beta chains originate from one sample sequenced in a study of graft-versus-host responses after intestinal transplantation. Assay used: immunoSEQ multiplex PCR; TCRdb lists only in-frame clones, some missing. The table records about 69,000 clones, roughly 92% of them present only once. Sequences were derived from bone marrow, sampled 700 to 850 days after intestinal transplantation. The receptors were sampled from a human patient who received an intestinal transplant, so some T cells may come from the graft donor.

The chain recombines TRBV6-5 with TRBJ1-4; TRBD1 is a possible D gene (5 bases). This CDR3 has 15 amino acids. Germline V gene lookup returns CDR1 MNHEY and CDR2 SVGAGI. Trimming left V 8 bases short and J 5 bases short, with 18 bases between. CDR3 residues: CASWPGTGLNEKLFF. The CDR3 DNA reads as TGTGCCAGCTGGCCGGGGACGGGACTAAATGAAAAACTGTTTTTT.

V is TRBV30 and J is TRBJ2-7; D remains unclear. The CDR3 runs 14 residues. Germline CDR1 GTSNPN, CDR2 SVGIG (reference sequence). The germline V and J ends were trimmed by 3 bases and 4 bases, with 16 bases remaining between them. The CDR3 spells CAWRPRERRYEQYF. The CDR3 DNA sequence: TGTGCCTGGAGGCCCAGAGAGCGTCGGTACGAGCAGTACTTC.

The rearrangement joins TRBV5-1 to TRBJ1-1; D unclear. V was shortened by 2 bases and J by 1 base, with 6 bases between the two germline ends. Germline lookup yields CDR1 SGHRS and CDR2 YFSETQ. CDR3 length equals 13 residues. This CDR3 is CASSFKGNTEAFF. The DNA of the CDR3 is TGCGCCAGCAGCTTTAAGGGGAACACTGAAGCTTTCTTT. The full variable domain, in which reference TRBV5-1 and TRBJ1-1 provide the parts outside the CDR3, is KAGVTQTPRYLIKTRGQQVTLSCSPISGHRSVSWYQQTPGQGLQFLFEYFSETQRNKGNFPGRFSGRQFSNSRSEMNVSTLELGDSALYLCASSFKGNTEAFFGQGTRLTVV.

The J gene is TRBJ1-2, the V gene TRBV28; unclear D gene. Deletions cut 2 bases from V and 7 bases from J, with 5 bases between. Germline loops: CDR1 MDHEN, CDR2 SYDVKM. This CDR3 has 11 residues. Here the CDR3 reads CASSLGSGYTF. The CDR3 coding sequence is TGTGCCAGCAGTTTAGGGTCTGGCTACACCTTC.

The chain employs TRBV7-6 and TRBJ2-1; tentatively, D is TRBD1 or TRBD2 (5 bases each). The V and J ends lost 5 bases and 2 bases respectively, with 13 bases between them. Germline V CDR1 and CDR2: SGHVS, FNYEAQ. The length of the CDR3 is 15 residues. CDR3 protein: CASSLPQGAYNEQFF. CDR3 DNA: TGTGCCAGCAGCCTTCCTCAGGGAGCCTACAATGAGCAGTTCTTC.

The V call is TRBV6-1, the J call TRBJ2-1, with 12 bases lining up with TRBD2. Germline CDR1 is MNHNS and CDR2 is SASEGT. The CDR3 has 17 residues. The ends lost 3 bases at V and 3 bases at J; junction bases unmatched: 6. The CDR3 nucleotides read TGTGCCAGCAGTGAGGCTAGCGGGAGGGCCAACTACAATGAGCAGTTCTTC. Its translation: CASSEASGRANYNEQFF.

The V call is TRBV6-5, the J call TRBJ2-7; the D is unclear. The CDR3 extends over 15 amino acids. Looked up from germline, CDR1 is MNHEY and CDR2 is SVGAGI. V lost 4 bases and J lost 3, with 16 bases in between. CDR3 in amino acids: CASSLKGSYNYEQYF. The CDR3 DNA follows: TGTGCCAGCAGTTTGAAGGGAAGCTATAACTACGAGCAGTACTTC.

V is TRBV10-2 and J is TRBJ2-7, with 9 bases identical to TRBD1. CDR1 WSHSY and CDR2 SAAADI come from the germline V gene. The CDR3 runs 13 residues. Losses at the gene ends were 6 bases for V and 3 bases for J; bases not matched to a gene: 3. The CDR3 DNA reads TGCGCCAGCAGAGGGGACAGGGTCTACGAGCAGTACTTC. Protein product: CASRGDRVYEQYF.

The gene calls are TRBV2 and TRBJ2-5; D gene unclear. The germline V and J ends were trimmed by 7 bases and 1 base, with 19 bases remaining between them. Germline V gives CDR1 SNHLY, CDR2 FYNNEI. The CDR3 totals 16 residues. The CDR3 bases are TGTGCCAGCACCACATTCCCGGTAGGGTCCCAAGAGACCCAGTACTTC. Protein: CASTTFPVGSQETQYF.

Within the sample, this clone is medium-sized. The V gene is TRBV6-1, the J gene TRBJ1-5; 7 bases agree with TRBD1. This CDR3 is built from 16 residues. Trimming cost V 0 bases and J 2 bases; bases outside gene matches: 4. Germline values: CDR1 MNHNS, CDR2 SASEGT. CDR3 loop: CASSEADGQGNQPQHF. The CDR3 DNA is TGTGCCAGCAGTGAAGCAGACGGACAGGGCAATCAGCCCCAGCATTTT.

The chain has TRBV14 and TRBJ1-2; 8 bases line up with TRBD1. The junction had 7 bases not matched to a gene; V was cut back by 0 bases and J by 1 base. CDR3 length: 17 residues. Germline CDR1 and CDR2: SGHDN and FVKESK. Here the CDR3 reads CASSQDLGTGLNYGYTF. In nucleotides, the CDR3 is TGTGCCAGCAGCCAAGATTTGGGGACAGGACTTAACTATGGCTACACCTTC.

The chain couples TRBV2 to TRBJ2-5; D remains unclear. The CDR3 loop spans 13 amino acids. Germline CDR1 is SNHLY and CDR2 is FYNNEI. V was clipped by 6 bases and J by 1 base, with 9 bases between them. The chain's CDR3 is CASSGIPQETQYF. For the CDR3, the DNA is TGTGCCAGCAGCGGAATACCCCAAGAGACCCAGTACTTC.

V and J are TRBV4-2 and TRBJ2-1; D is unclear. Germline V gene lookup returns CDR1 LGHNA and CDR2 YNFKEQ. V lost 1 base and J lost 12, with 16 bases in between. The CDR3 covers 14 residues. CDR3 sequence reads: CASSQGGTGKGQFF. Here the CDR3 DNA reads TGTGCCAGCAGCCAAGGGGGTACCGGTAAGGGGCAGTTCTTC.

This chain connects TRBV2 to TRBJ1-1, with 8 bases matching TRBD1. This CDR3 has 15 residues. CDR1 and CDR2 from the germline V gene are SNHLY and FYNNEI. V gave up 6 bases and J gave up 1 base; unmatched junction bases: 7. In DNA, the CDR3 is TGTGCCAGCAGAGACAGGGGAGGAAAGAACACTGAAGCTTTCTTT. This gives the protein CASRDRGGKNTEAFF.

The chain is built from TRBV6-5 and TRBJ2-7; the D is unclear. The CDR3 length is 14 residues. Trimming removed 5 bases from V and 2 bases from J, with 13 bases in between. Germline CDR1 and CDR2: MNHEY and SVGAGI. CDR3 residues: CASSQASIPYEQYF. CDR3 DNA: TGTGCCAGCAGTCAGGCGTCTATCCCCTACGAGCAGTACTTC.

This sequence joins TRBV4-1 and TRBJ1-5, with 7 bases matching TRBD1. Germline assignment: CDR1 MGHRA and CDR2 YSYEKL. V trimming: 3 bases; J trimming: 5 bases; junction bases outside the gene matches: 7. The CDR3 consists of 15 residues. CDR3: CASSQLDRVDQPQHF. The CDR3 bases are TGCGCCAGCAGCCAGCTCGACAGGGTGGATCAGCCCCAGCATTTT.

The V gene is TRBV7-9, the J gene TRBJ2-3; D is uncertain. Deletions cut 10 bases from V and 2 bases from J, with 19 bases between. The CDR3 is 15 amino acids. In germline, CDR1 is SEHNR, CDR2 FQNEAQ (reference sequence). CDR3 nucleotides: TGTGCCACGCAGTCGACCCCTCGCTACACAGATACGCAGTATTTT. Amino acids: CATQSTPRYTDTQYF.

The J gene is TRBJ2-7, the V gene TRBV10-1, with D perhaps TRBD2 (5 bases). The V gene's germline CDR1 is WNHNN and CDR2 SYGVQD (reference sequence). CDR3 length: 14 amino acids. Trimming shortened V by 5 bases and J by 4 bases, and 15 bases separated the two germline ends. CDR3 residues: CASSPTGTIYEQYF. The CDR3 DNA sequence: TGCGCCAGCAGTCCAACGGGAACCATTTACGAGCAGTACTTC.

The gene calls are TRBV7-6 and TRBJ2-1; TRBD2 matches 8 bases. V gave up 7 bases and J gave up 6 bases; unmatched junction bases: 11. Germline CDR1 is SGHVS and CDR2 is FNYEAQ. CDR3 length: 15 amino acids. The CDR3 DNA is TGTGCCAGCACCCTCACCGGCGGGGGGATCAATGAGCAGTTCTTC. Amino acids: CASTLTGGGINEQFF.

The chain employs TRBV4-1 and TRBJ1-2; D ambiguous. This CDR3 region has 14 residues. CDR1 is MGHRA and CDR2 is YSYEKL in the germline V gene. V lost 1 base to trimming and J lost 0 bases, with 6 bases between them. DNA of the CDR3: TGCGCCAGCAGCCAAGCTATCCCTAACTATGGCTACACCTTC. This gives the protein CASSQAIPNYGYTF.

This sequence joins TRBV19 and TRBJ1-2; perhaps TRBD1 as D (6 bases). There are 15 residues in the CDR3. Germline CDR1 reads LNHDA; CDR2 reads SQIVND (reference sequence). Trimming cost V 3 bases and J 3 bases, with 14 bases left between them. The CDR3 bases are TGTGCCAGTAGTATGTTGGCAGGGGAGCACTATGGCTACACCTTC. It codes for CASSMLAGEHYGYTF. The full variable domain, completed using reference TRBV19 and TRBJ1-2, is DGGITQSPKYLFRKEGQNVTLSCEQNLNHDAMYWYRQDPGQGLRLIYYSQIVNDFQKGDIAEGYSVSREKKESFPLTVTSAQKNPTAFYLCASSMLAGEHYGYTFGSGTRLTVV.

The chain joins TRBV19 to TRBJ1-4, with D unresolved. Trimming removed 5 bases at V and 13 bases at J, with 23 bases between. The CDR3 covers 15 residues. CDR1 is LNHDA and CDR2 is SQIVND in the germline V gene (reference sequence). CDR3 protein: CASSPWEGLERRLFF. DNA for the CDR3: TGTGCCAGTAGTCCTTGGGAAGGTTTAGAGAGAAGACTGTTTTTT.

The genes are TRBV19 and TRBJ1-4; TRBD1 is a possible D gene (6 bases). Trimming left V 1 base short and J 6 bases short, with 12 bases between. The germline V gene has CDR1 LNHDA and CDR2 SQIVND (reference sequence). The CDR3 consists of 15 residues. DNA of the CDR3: TGTGCCAGTAGTATAGTGGGCAGGGGCTATGAAAAACTGTTTTTT. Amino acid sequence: CASSIVGRGYEKLFF.

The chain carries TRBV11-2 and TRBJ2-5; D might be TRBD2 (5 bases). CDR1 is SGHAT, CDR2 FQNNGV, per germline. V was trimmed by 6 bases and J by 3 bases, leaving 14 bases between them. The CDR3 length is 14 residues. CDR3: CASSPLAVEETQYF. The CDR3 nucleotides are TGTGCCAGCAGTCCGCTAGCTGTAGAAGAGACCCAGTACTTC.

CDR3 loop: CASSPWGDSPLHF. CDR3 DNA sequence: TGTGCCAGCAGCCCCTGGGGGGATTCACCCCTCCACTTT. The genes are TRBV27 and TRBJ1-6; TRBD1 is a possible D gene (5 bases). The germline V gene has CDR1 MNHEY and CDR2 SMNVEV (reference sequence). There are 13 residues in the CDR3. With 6 bases removed from V and 8 bases from J, the gap between germline ends came to 11 bases.

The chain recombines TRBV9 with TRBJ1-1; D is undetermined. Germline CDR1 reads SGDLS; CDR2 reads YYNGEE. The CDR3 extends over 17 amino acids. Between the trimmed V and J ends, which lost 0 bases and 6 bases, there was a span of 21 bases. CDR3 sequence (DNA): TGTGCCAGCAGCGTAGCCTCTACGGGAAGCGGGTACCCTGAAGCTTTCTTT. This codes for CASSVASTGSGYPEAFF.

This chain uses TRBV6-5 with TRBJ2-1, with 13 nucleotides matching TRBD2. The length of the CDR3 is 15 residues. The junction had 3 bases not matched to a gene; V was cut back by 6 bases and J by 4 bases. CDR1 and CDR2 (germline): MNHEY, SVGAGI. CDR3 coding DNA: TGTGCCAGCAGCTTACTAGCGGGGGGGTACAATGAGCAGTTCTTC. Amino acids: CASSLLAGGYNEQFF.